This T cell receptor beta chain was found in a study of identical twins. With 1 base clipped from V and 9 bases from J, the junction kept 9 bases outside the gene matches. Germline V gives CDR1 SGHAT, CDR2 FQNNGV. This CDR3 has 16 amino acids. MiXCR was run by TCRdb on the 5' RACE reads, yielding one entry per CDR3 protein. This sample yields a few hundred thousand distinct CDR3 sequences, of which roughly 10% are seen a single time; approximately 6.6% belongs to the top ten. The sample holds a few counts of this clonotype. Its antigen remains unknown. Notes on the study in general: Abundant beta clonotypes from cord blood had fewer insertions, unlike memory repertoires, which showed none.

The same data also contributed to another study, on yellow fever vaccine responses in identical twins.

The chain carries TRBV11-2 and TRBJ2-1; 10 nucleotides agree with TRBD2. The sequenced material came from CD8+ T cells sorted from blood. The TCR originated in a woman under 30 in good health. The CDR3 nucleotides are TGTGCCAGCAGCTTAGTACCAGCGGGAGGGTCGGGTGAGCAGTTCTTC. As protein: CASSLVPAGGSGEQFF.